This TCR beta chain was documented in a study of blood T cells in healthy people across ages (dated by TCRdb to the mid-2010s). For context, the study as a whole: Template switching captured roughly one uniquely barcoded TCR beta cDNA molecule per two T cells in model experiments. To track age-related changes in TCR beta repertoire diversity, the study relied on deep sequencing normalized with unique cDNA molecular identifiers. The donors were split into four age groups: young (average about 16 years), middle-aged (about 40), aged (approximately 59) and long-lived (over 80). Two additional independent replicas of 1 million unique cDNA reads from the same blood draw were analyzed for two donors (one aged 18 to 30 and one aged 80 or older). To avoid experimental bias, donors of different ages were randomly spread across the sequencing lanes.

The library was generated by 5' RACE. These reads were obtained on an Illumina HiSeq 2500. A second roughly 6 to 12 cycle PCR used a sample-barcoded 5' primer and a J-beta primer mix. A template-switch 5' adaptor carrying 12 random nucleotides introduced a unique molecular identifier onto each TCR beta cDNA molecule. Each sample yielded at least 2.5 million CDR3-containing paired-end reads. The Mint cDNA synthesis kit, primed by a TRBC-specific oligonucleotide, was used to synthesize first-strand cDNA from all RNA. Following uracil-DNA glycosylase treatment, all cDNA underwent a first 18-cycle PCR with the universal primers M1SS and BC2_uni_R. Turning to the authors' computational methods: Normalization of each sample was performed by random selection of 1 million high-quality reads, each carrying a distinct molecular identifier. Reads sharing molecular identifiers were discarded rather than binned into consensus sequences. CDR3 identification, clonotype clustering and error correction used MiTCR with a Q25 quality threshold and the strictest error-elimination algorithm. Lower-bound total TCR beta diversity was estimated with a nonparametric unseen species model using Euler transformation. Starting from the raw public reads, TCRdb applied fastp trimming at Q25, assembled clones with MiXCR and retained in-frame beta chains. Every entry covers one CDR3 protein and lists the most common genes and DNA from its rows. TCRdb, rather than the study authors, made the V and J calls. The table for this sample lists 600,000 to 850,000 distinct CDR3 sequences; 43% of them were counted only once. Jointly, the top ten make up 20% to 25% of the sample.

This clonotype came up a few times. The antigen this receptor binds is unknown. Base qualities are not provided; no much larger clone lies one nucleotide away. Study-level results and caveats: The percentage of naive T cells measured by flow cytometry correlated strongly with observed TCR beta diversity. Because the CMV infection status of the donors was unknown, age-related changes in expanded clonotypes may potentially have been confounded. The long-lived group showed more naive CD4+ T cells, fewer expanded clones and increased TCR diversity than the aged group, suggesting age selection. Since profiling was done on bulk unsorted PBMCs, naive and antigen-experienced compartments could not be conclusively compared. Estimates of total diversity based on one million sequenced T cells were regarded as lower bounds and as underestimates. Observed TCR beta diversity per million T cells fell roughly linearly with age, and a significant reduction was already apparent by age around 44.

The CDR3 runs 19 residues from the cysteine to the phenylalanine. Left in the record is the CDR3 DNA by itself, 57 bases read in frame from the first base. Unmatched junction bases come to 28, with V trimmed by 6 bases and J by 14 bases. From a lookup of the germline V gene (reference sequence), CDR1 and CDR2 are SEHNR and FQNEAQ. The donors were roughly 38 Caucasian individuals from Russia, aged roughly 6 to 100 years, who were systemically healthy. Around 10 milliliters of peripheral blood were collected from each donor into EDTA-treated Vacutainer tubes. Ficoll-Paque density-gradient centrifugation was used to isolate PBMCs, with at least 6 million per sample. Trizol reagent was used to extract total RNA from PBMCs, with at least 5 micrograms per sample. For every donor, an aliquot of PBMCs went through flow cytometry to measure the percentages of naive CD45RAhigh/CD27high T cells.

The sequenced material came from blood. The chain is assembled from TRBV7-9 and TRBJ2-3; 11 nucleotides in the junction match TRBD2. This sequence was found in an older woman in good health. The CDR3 sequence is CASSSFRDRKLAGVLTSYF. The nucleotides are TGTGCCAGCAGTTCATTCCGGGACCGCAAACTAGCGGGAGTCCTTACGTCGTATTTT.